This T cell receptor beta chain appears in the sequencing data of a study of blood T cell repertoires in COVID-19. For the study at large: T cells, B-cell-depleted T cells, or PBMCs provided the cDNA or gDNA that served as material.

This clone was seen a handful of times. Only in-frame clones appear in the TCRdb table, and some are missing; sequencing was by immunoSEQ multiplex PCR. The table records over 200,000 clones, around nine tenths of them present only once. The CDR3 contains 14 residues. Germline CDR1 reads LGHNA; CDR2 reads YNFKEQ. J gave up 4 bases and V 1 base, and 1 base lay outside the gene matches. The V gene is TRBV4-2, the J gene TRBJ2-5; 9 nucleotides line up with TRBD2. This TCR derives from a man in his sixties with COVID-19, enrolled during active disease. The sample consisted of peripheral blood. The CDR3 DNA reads TGTGCCAGCAGCCAAGGCGGGGGGGCAGAGACCCAGTACTTC. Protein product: CASSQGGGAETQYF.